The rows below give T cell receptor beta chains drawn from one sample of a study of cytomegalovirus exposure and HLA in healthy donors. This table comes from immunoSEQ multiplex PCR, and its TCRdb copy is limited to in-frame clones, with some not included. This repertoire shows some 150,000 clones, just over 70% found once; its top ten account for 1.5% to 2%. Sequenced sample: PBMCs. The receptors come from a woman aged 25 to 39 in good health and CMV-seronegative. Each CDR3 is given with its conserved first and last residue. D genes are given only for firm matches. Only part of the rows carry a size: once, few, many, or a class if the clone is expanded.

abundance: NA; j_gene: TRBJ2-5; d_gene: TRBD2; v_gene: TRBV13; CDR3nt: TGTGCCAGCAGCTTAGGCCCCCTGGCGGGGCCCGGGGGGGAGCAGTACTTC; CDR3aa: CASSLGPLAGPGGEQYF
abundance: NA; j_gene: TRBJ2-5; d_gene: NA; v_gene: TRBV7-8; CDR3nt: TGTGCCAGCAGCTCCTACGCAAAAGAGACCCAGTACTTC; CDR3aa: CASSSYAKETQYF
abundance: NA; j_gene: TRBJ1-1; d_gene: NA; v_gene: TRBV6-1; CDR3nt: TGTGCCAGCAGCTCAGGGTGGATGAACACTGAAGCTTTCTTT; CDR3aa: CASSSGWMNTEAFF
abundance: NA; j_gene: TRBJ1-5; d_gene: NA; v_gene: TRBV9; CDR3nt: TGTGCCAGCAGCGGGCCGTTTGCTAATCAGCCCCAGCATTTT; CDR3aa: CASSGPFANQPQHF
abundance: few; j_gene: TRBJ1-4; d_gene: NA; v_gene: TRBV28; CDR3nt: TGTGCCAGCAGTTTAAGGGGCCCGCCAATCGAAAAACTGTTTTTT; CDR3aa: CASSLRGPPIEKLFF
abundance: NA; j_gene: TRBJ1-6; d_gene: NA; v_gene: TRBV30; CDR3nt: TGTGCCTGGATGTTATCAGGTTATAATTCACCCCTCCACTTT; CDR3aa: CAWMLSGYNSPLHF
abundance: NA; j_gene: TRBJ1-6; d_gene: NA; v_gene: TRBV5-6; CDR3nt: TGTGCCAGCAGCATGACAGTTAATTCACCCCTCCACTTT; CDR3aa: CASSMTVNSPLHF
abundance: NA; j_gene: TRBJ2-5; d_gene: TRBD1; v_gene: TRBV7-2; CDR3nt: TGTGCCAGCAGCCGACAGGGGGCGGTGGAGACCCAGTACTTC; CDR3aa: CASSRQGAVETQYF
abundance: NA; j_gene: TRBJ1-4; d_gene: NA; v_gene: TRBV7-9; CDR3nt: TGTGCCAGCAGCAAAGGGGGGGCACATGAAAAACTGTTTTTT; CDR3aa: CASSKGGAHEKLFF
abundance: NA; j_gene: TRBJ1-5; d_gene: NA; v_gene: TRBV30; CDR3nt: TGTGCCTGGGGGGGACTTAGCAATCAGCCCCAGCATTTT; CDR3aa: CAWGGLSNQPQHF
abundance: few; j_gene: TRBJ1-1; d_gene: TRBD1; v_gene: TRBV5-1; CDR3nt: TGCGCCAGCATCCCCTGGTGGGACAGGGCGAACACTGAAGCTTTCTTT; CDR3aa: CASIPWWDRANTEAFF
abundance: NA; j_gene: TRBJ2-1; d_gene: TRBD2; v_gene: TRBV10-3; CDR3nt: TGTGCCATCAGTGAGCCGACTAGCGGGGCCTCCTACAATGAGCAGTTCTTC; CDR3aa: CAISEPTSGASYNEQFF
abundance: NA; j_gene: TRBJ2-3; d_gene: NA; v_gene: TRBV4-1; CDR3nt: TGCGCCAGCAGCCAAGATCGGTGGGGGCGCGACACAGATACGCAGTATTTT; CDR3aa: CASSQDRWGRDTDTQYF
abundance: NA; j_gene: TRBJ2-5; d_gene: TRBD1; v_gene: TRBV5-1; CDR3nt: TGCGCCAGCAGGTCGTGGGGGACAGGGGAAGAGACCCAGTACTTC; CDR3aa: CASRSWGTGEETQYF
abundance: once; j_gene: TRBJ2-1; d_gene: TRBD1; v_gene: TRBV11-1; CDR3nt: TGTGCCAGCAGCCCTACGACCGGGACAGGGGGCGGCGATGAGCAGTTCTTC; CDR3aa: CASSPTTGTGGGDEQFF
abundance: NA; j_gene: TRBJ2-3; d_gene: NA; v_gene: TRBV2; CDR3nt: TGTGCCAGCAGTGAGGTCGGGGATACGCAGTATTTT; CDR3aa: CASSEVGDTQYF
abundance: NA; j_gene: TRBJ2-5; d_gene: NA; v_gene: TRBV7-9; CDR3nt: TGTGCCAGCAGCTTAGGAGTACAGATCCACGAGACCCAGTACTTC; CDR3aa: CASSLGVQIHETQYF
abundance: NA; j_gene: TRBJ2-1; d_gene: TRBD2; v_gene: TRBV6-4; CDR3nt: TGTGCCAGCAGCGAGACTAGCGGCTCCTACAATGAGCAGTTCTTC; CDR3aa: CASSETSGSYNEQFF
abundance: few; j_gene: TRBJ2-1; d_gene: TRBD2; v_gene: TRBV19; CDR3nt: TGTGCCAGTATCGGCCTAGGACTAGCGGGAGGTAATGAGCAGTTCTTC; CDR3aa: CASIGLGLAGGNEQFF
abundance: NA; j_gene: TRBJ1-1; d_gene: NA; v_gene: TRBV21-1; CDR3nt: TGTGCCAGCAGCAAAGAGGGGGACATATACACTGAAGCTTTCTTT; CDR3aa: CASSKEGDIYTEAFF
abundance: NA; j_gene: TRBJ2-3; d_gene: TRBD2; v_gene: TRBV28; CDR3nt: TGTGCCAGCAGTTCTCCCTTACTAGCGGGAGGGTCAGATACGCAGTATTTT; CDR3aa: CASSSPLLAGGSDTQYF
abundance: NA; j_gene: TRBJ1-1; d_gene: NA; v_gene: TRBV5-1; CDR3nt: TGCGCCAGCAGCTTTCGGCAGGGCACTGAAGCTTTCTTT; CDR3aa: CASSFRQGTEAFF
abundance: NA; j_gene: TRBJ1-2; d_gene: NA; v_gene: TRBV29-1; CDR3nt: TGCAGCGTCACGGGACAACTCTATGGCTACACCTTC; CDR3aa: CSVTGQLYGYTF
abundance: NA; j_gene: TRBJ2-1; d_gene: NA; v_gene: TRBV27; CDR3nt: TGTGCCAGCAGTAACGAAGGGGGGGGATACGGGGAGCAGTTCTTC; CDR3aa: CASSNEGGGYGEQFF
abundance: few; j_gene: TRBJ1-1; d_gene: NA; v_gene: TRBV30; CDR3nt: TGTGCCTGGAGCATTCCGGGACTTAACACTGAAGCTTTCTTT; CDR3aa: CAWSIPGLNTEAFF
abundance: NA; j_gene: TRBJ2-1; d_gene: TRBD2; v_gene: TRBV7-3; CDR3nt: TGTGCCAGCAGCTTAGAGGGAGGGGCCGGGTTAGACAATGAGCAGTTCTTC; CDR3aa: CASSLEGGAGLDNEQFF
abundance: NA; j_gene: TRBJ2-2; d_gene: TRBD2; v_gene: TRBV5-1; CDR3nt: TGCGCCAGCAGCCCTGGACTAGCGGTTTTCACCGGGGAGCTGTTTTTT; CDR3aa: CASSPGLAVFTGELFF
abundance: NA; j_gene: TRBJ1-2; d_gene: NA; v_gene: TRBV6-1; CDR3nt: TGTGCCAGCAACGGAGGGCTTACCTATGGCTACACCTTC; CDR3aa: CASNGGLTYGYTF
abundance: NA; j_gene: TRBJ2-7; d_gene: NA; v_gene: TRBV5-6; CDR3nt: TGTGCCAGCAGCTTGCGCGGCGGGCCCAGACAGCAGTACTTC; CDR3aa: CASSLRGGPRQQYF
abundance: NA; j_gene: TRBJ1-2; d_gene: NA; v_gene: TRBV4-1; CDR3nt: TGCACCAGCAGCCTGCTGGCGGGGGCACCCCGTGGCTACACCTTC; CDR3aa: CTSSLLAGAPRGYTF
abundance: NA; j_gene: TRBJ1-3; d_gene: NA; v_gene: TRBV6-1; CDR3nt: TGTGCCAGCAGCCCTGGGAGAAGGCCGCACACCATATATTTT; CDR3aa: CASSPGRRPHTIYF
abundance: NA; j_gene: TRBJ2-3; d_gene: NA; v_gene: TRBV6-1; CDR3nt: TGTGCCAGCAGTGAAGGGTATTTCGGGGGTCTCTCCCCTATTACGCAGTATTTT; CDR3aa: CASSEGYFGGLSPITQYF
abundance: NA; j_gene: TRBJ2-5; d_gene: TRBD2; v_gene: TRBV11-2; CDR3nt: TGTGCCAGCAGGCCGGGACTAGCGGAGACCCAGTACTTC; CDR3aa: CASRPGLAETQYF
abundance: NA; j_gene: TRBJ2-5; d_gene: NA; v_gene: TRBV6-1; CDR3nt: TGTGCCAGCGTCGATTACACACAAGAGACCCAGTACTTC; CDR3aa: CASVDYTQETQYF
abundance: NA; j_gene: TRBJ1-3; d_gene: NA; v_gene: TRBV2; CDR3nt: TGTGCCAGCAGTAAAACAGCTAACTCTGGAAACACCATATATTTT; CDR3aa: CASSKTANSGNTIYF
abundance: NA; j_gene: TRBJ2-3; d_gene: TRBD2; v_gene: TRBV6-5; CDR3nt: TGTGCCAGCAGAGGACTAGCGGGGGGGGTAGATACGCAGTATTTT; CDR3aa: CASRGLAGGVDTQYF
abundance: NA; j_gene: TRBJ2-3; d_gene: TRBD2; v_gene: TRBV5-4; CDR3nt: TGTGCCAGCAGCCCGGGACTAGCGGAAAACACAGATACGCAGTATTTT; CDR3aa: CASSPGLAENTDTQYF
abundance: few; j_gene: TRBJ2-5; d_gene: TRBD2; v_gene: TRBV7-6; CDR3nt: TGTGCCAGCAGCCGACCCCCGGGAGGAGGAGGAGAGACCCAGTACTTC; CDR3aa: CASSRPPGGGGETQYF
abundance: NA; j_gene: TRBJ1-4; d_gene: NA; v_gene: TRBV4-2; CDR3nt: TGTGCCAGCAGCCAAAAAGGGGGTAATGAAAAACTGTTTTTT; CDR3aa: CASSQKGGNEKLFF
abundance: NA; j_gene: TRBJ2-1; d_gene: NA; v_gene: TRBV4-1; CDR3nt: TGCGCCAGCAGTCGGGTGACGGCCTATTATGAGCAGTTCTTC; CDR3aa: CASSRVTAYYEQFF